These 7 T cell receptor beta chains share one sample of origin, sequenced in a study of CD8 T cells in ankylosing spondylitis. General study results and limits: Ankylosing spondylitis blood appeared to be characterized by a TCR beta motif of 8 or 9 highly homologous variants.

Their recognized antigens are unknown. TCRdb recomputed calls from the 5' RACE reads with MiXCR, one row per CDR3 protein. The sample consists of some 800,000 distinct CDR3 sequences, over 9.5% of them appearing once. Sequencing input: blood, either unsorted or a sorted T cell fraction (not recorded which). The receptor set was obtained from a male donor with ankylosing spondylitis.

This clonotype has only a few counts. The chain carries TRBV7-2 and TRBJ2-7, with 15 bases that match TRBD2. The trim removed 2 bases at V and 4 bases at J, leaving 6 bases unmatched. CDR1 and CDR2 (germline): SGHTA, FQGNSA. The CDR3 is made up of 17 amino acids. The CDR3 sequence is CASSLRTSGRAGYEQYF. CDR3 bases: TGTGCCAGCAGCTTAAGGACTAGCGGGAGGGCCGGTTACGAGCAGTACTTC.

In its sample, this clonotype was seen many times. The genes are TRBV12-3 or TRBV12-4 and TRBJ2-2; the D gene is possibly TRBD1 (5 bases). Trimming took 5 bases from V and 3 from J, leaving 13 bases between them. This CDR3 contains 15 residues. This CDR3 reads CASSPQGADTGELFF. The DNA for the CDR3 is TGTGCCAGCAGTCCCCAGGGTGCGGACACCGGGGAGCTGTTTTTT.

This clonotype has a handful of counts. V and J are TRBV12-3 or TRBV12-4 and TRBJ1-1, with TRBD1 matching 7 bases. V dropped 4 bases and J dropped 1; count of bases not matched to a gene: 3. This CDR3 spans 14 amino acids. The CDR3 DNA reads TGTGCCAGCAGTTGGGGACAGCGGAACACTGAAGCTTTCTTT. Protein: CASSWGQRNTEAFF.

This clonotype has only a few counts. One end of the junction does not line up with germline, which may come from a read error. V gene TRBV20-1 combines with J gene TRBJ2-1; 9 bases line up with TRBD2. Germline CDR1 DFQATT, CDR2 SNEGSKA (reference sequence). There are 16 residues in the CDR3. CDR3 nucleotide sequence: TGCTGTGCTAGAGGACGTAGCGGGGGCTCCTACAATGAGCAGTTCTTC. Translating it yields CCARGRSGGSYNEQFF.

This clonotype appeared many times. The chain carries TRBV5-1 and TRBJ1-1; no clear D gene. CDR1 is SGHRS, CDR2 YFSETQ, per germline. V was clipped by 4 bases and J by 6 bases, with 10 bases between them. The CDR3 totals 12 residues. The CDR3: CASSPLGAEAFF. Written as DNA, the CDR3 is TGCGCCAGCAGCCCGCTGGGCGCTGAAGCTTTCTTT.

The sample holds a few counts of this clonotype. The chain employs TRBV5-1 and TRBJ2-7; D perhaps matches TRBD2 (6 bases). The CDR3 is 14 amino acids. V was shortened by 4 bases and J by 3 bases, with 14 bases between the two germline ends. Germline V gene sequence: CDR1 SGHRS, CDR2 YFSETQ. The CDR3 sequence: CASSTSGLLYEQYF. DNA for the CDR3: TGCGCCAGCAGCACCTCGGGACTGCTCTACGAGCAGTACTTC.

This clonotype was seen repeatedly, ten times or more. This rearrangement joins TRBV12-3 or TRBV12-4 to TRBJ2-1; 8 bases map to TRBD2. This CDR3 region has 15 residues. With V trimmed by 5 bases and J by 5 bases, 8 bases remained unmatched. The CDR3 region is CASSPPSGGNNEQFF. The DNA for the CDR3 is TGTGCCAGCAGTCCCCCGAGCGGGGGCAACAATGAGCAGTTCTTC.